This TCR beta chain derives from a study of beta chain features in type 1 diabetes. Study-wide findings and caveats: Moderate but significant shortening of TCRB CDR3s was recorded in all four CD4+ subsets from Type 1 diabetes patients.

This clone showed up just a few times. Its target is not known. What was sequenced were expressed TCRB transcripts, since all of the isolated RNA had been reverse transcribed. Libraries were prepared by immunoSEQ multiplex PCR; TCRdb keeps only in-frame clonotypes and omits some of them. The table includes about 370,000 clones, 9.6% detected once. The germline V gene has CDR1 MDHEN and CDR2 SYDVKM. With 6 bases removed from V and 0 bases from J, the gap between germline ends came to 6 bases. The length of the CDR3 is 14 residues. The chain has TRBV28 and TRBJ2-6, with no clear D. This sequence was found in a man aged 30 to 45 with type 1 diabetes. Material for sequencing was central memory CD4+ T cells from blood. In DNA form, the CDR3 reads TGTGCCAGCAGCCTGCCCTCTGGGGCCAACGTCCTGACTTTC. This sequence encodes CASSLPSGANVLTF.